The rows below give T cell receptor beta chains drawn from one sample of a study of T-cell reconstitution after alpha-beta-depleted transplantation in children. TCRdb called the PCR reads again in MiXCR, with one record for every CDR3 protein. The sample shows around 450,000 distinct CDR3 sequences, roughly 10% of them seen only once. The sample consisted of PBMCs, taken before TCRalphabeta/CD19-depleted stem cell transplant. The source of these receptors is a child aged 2-15 years with inherited bone marrow failure, due to receive a stem cell transplant. Both conserved end residues are part of each CDR3. Fields, in order: CDR3 protein, CDR3 DNA, clone size, D gene, V gene, J gene. A D gene is named only where the DNA matches it firmly. Clone size, where shown, is once, few, many, or a class for clones that have expanded.

CASSWASGNVNIQYF	TGTGCCAGCAGTTGGGCTAGCGGGAATGTAAACATTCAGTACTTC	few	TRBD2	TRBV12-3/TRBV12-4	TRBJ2-4
CAQIEAGYTDTQYF	TGTGCTCAAATAGAGGCAGGTTACACAGATACGCAGTATTTT	many	NA	TRBV2	TRBJ2-3
CATSRVMGPGQEKLFF	TGTGCCACCAGCAGAGTAATGGGACCTGGACAGGAAAAACTGTTTTTT	NA	NA	TRBV15	TRBJ1-4
CASSFPRVSGNSPLHF	TGTGCCAGCAGCTTTCCTCGGGTCTCAGGAAATTCACCCCTCCACTTT	many	NA	TRBV7-6	TRBJ1-6
CASSLVEGADGANVLTF	TGTGCCAGCAGCTTGGTCGAGGGGGCAGATGGGGCCAACGTCCTGACTTTC	many	TRBD1	TRBV5-6	TRBJ2-6
CASSTGLAAYNEQFF	TGTGCCAGCAGTACGGGACTAGCGGCCTACAATGAGCAGTTCTTC	many	TRBD2	TRBV12-3/TRBV12-4	TRBJ2-1
CSARTGLAGIWNEQFF	TGCAGTGCTAGAACGGGACTAGCGGGAATATGGAATGAGCAGTTCTTC	few	TRBD2	TRBV20-1	TRBJ2-1
CASSLAAGLAGGGPADTQYF	TGCGCCAGCAGCTTGGCCGCGGGACTAGCGGGAGGGGGCCCCGCAGATACGCAGTATTTT	many	TRBD2	TRBV5-1	TRBJ2-3
CASGASGYNTEAFF	TGTGCCAGCGGGGCTTCGGGGTATAACACTGAAGCTTTCTTT	many	NA	TRBV6-1	TRBJ1-1
CAINSDLGTQYF	TGTGCCATCAACAGCGACTTAGGTACGCAGTATTTT	NA	NA	TRBV10-3	TRBJ2-3
CASSPLSLGSYNEQFF	TGTGCCAGCTCACCTCTATCGCTAGGATCCTACAATGAGCAGTTCTTC	NA	NA	TRBV18	TRBJ2-1
CASRETSGRYYNEQFF	TGTGCCAGCAGGGAGACTAGCGGGAGGTACTACAATGAGCAGTTCTTC	NA	TRBD2	TRBV6-1	TRBJ2-1
CSARLAGELNEQFF	TGCAGTGCTAGACTAGCGGGAGAGCTCAATGAGCAGTTCTTC	many	TRBD2	TRBV20-1	TRBJ2-1
CASSHDRTYTGELFF	TGCGCCAGCAGCCATGACAGAACTTACACCGGGGAGCTGTTTTTT	few	NA	TRBV5-1	TRBJ2-2
CASSQDKYEQYF	TGTGCCAGCAGCCAAGATAAATACGAGCAGTACTTC	many	NA	TRBV4-2	TRBJ2-7
CASSEARGAGDTQYF	TGTGCCAGCAGTGAAGCGCGGGGGGCCGGAGATACGCAGTATTTT	many	TRBD2	TRBV6-1	TRBJ2-3
CASSGSRGTAYGYTF	TGTGCCAGCAGTGGATCCCGGGGAACTGCCTATGGCTACACCTTC	many	NA	TRBV2	TRBJ1-2
CASSRHGYDTGELFF	TGTGCCAGCAGTCGCCATGGTTATGACACCGGGGAGCTGTTTTTT	many	NA	TRBV12-3/TRBV12-4	TRBJ2-2
CSAPKGPNTGELFF	TGCAGTGCTCCCAAGGGCCCGAACACCGGGGAGCTGTTTTTT	many	NA	TRBV20-1	TRBJ2-2
CASSQDHSAGVADTQYF	TGCGCCAGCAGCCAAGATCATTCAGCGGGAGTTGCAGATACGCAGTATTTT	many	TRBD2	TRBV4-3	TRBJ2-3